Given below is one T cell receptor (beta chain) in context. Its antigen remains undetermined. Base qualities were left out, and no much larger clone turns up one base away. This record comes from a study of graft-versus-host responses after intestinal transplantation (dated by TCRdb to 2020 to 2022). Regarding the research as a whole: Multivisceral, liver-intestinal, or isolated intestinal transplants were received by the recipients. The cohort enrolled under 25 intestinal transplant recipients including one retransplant, and a few patients lacking pretransplant specimens were excluded. Instead of going to the commercial service, samples from a few later patients were sequenced in-house on an Illumina MiSeq and processed with MiXCR. After intestinal transplantation, graft-versus-host and host-versus-graft alloreactive T cell clones in the graft, circulation and bone marrow were tracked using bulk TCR-beta CDR3 sequencing. Alloreactive clones were identified by sequencing pre-transplant mixed lymphocyte reaction products and comparing these products with unstimulated pre-transplant donor and recipient T cells. Every recipient was given anti-thymocyte globulin induction, then maintenance tacrolimus and steroids for around three years. Donor T cell macrochimerism was defined as a peak of at least 4% donor T cells among recipient peripheral blood mononuclear cells. On the study overall, not on this receptor specifically: GvH clones were detected in recipient bone marrow, and some appeared earlier in ileal mucosa or blood, consistent with an intestinal mucosal origin. Early after transplant, declines in HvG clones were associated with peak levels of circulating GvH clones. The conclusions were limited by the relatively low number and heterogeneity of the intestinal transplant patients. In the allografts of patients with donor T cell macrochimerism, GvH to HvG T cell clonal ratios were high.

Sample time point, as interpreted from the label and publication: cells obtained before transplantation from donor or recipient. CD3+CD4+ and CD3+CD8+ populations were FACS-sorted from unstimulated pre-transplant donor and recipient cells taken from spleen or lymph nodes. V was cut back by 0 bases and J by 1 base, leaving a gap of 7 bases between them. The CDR3 numbers 14 residues from cysteine through phenylalanine. The DNA shown is the 42-base CDR3, in frame from base 1. Via the germline V gene, CDR1 is SGHRS and CDR2 YFSETQ. Receptors were amplified or captured by the immunoSEQ multiplex PCR assay. For most patients, genomic DNA was isolated using the Qiagen DNeasy Blood and Tissue Kit and was shipped frozen to Adaptive Biotechnologies for TCR sequencing. For most patients, high-throughput TCR-beta CDR3 sequencing of genomic DNA was performed by Adaptive Biotechnologies. Concerning the study's data processing: TCR sequencing data for around 20 patients were retrieved from Adaptive's ImmunoSEQ software; a few other patients were processed with MiXCR and VDJtools. To correct CD4 versus CD8 sorting errors, any sequence found in both subsets at a frequency ratio below 5:1 was removed. CDR3 nucleotide sequences shared between donor and recipient were removed because the origin of such sequences could not be assigned. At least 2-fold expansion over unstimulated cells and a minimum CFSE-low frequency of 0.002% (template counts) or 0.001% (read counts) were required for clones to be classified as alloreactive. Mappable clones were those detected in sequenced pre-transplant spleen, lymph node, or MLR CFSE-low populations of the donor or recipient. Cumulative frequency of alloreactive clones was calculated as a percentage of all sequences weighted by copy number. TCRdb took this table from immuneACCESS and kept in-frame rearrangements with V and J called. Such tables lack part of the clones; where checked against another copy, unresolved V genes explain under half of the gap, and the rest is unexplained. V and J calls and clone size come straight from that table; D and trimming were deduced from the DNA. For this sample there are about 47,000 clones; about 95% appear just once. The top ten clones comprise under 0.25% of the sample.

The source of this sequence is a human donor who was the organ donor for an intestinal transplant. Sample: unstimulated CD8+ T cells sorted from spleen or lymph node cells, taken before transplant. Recombination linked TRBV5-1 to TRBJ1-1; the D gene cannot be named for sure. Here is the DNA: TGCGCCAGCAGCTTGGCACAGACGAACACTGAAGCTTTCTTT. Translated, it reads CASSLAQTNTEAFF.